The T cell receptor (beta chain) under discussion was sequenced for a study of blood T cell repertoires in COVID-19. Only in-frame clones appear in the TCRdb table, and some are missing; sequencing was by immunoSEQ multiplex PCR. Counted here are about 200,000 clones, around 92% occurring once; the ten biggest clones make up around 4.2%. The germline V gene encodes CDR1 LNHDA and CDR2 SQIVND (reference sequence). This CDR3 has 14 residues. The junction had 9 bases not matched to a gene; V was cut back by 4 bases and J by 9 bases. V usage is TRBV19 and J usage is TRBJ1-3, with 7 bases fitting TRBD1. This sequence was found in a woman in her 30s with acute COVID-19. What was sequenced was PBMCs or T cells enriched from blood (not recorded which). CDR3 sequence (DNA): TGTGCCAGTAGTACCTCCCGACAGGGAGTCACCATATATTTT. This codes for CASSTSRQGVTIYF.